Listed below are T cell receptor beta chains from one sample, sequenced in a study of shared clonotypes between healthy human individuals. The table came from immunoSEQ multiplex PCR; TCRdb's copy has only in-frame clones and leaves some out. The sample holds millions of clones; just over 90% are singletons and the top ten take roughly 0.15%. The source material was naive CD4+ T cells sorted from blood. These receptors all come from a man aged 18 to 29 in good health. CDR3s include the opening cysteine and the closing phenylalanine or tryptophan.

j_gene,v_gene,len,CDR3aa
TRBJ1-2,TRBV5-1,14,CASSLGQGSYGYTF
TRBJ2-7,TRBV28,12,CASSLDTYEQYF
TRBJ1-1,TRBV7-2,15,CASRLAVLMNTEAFF
TRBJ1-6,TRBV2,16,CASRGQDYLYNSPLHF
TRBJ1-3,TRBV6-5,10,CASMGNTIYF
TRBJ2-7,TRBV7-2,15,CASSSLRGYSYEQYF
TRBJ1-1,TRBV10-2,13,CASTQNLNTEAFF
TRBJ2-5,TRBV6-5,11,CASSSRETQYF
TRBJ2-5,TRBV7-9,14,CASSLGGSRAGQYF
TRBJ2-3,TRBV30,13,CAWSVAGGRHTYF
TRBJ1-3,TRBV7-2,16,CASSVRQGASGNTIYF
TRBJ2-1,TRBV28,14,CASSLVGGAGEQFF